This T cell receptor (beta chain) was sequenced for a study of regulatory T cells in long-lasting Graves disease. Relying on iRepertoire HTBI primers and Arm-PCR of CDR3 regions, the team built TCR beta libraries. TCRdb passed the multiplex PCR reads through MiXCR, listing each CDR3 protein once. The data contain 300,000 to 400,000 distinct CDR3 sequences, over 15% of them seen just once; the ten biggest clones take up 25% to 30%. As for time point: newly diagnosed GD, antithyroid drugs for less than 3 months. The TCR library was made from RNA that had been extracted from PBMCs in TRIzol. Separately, the same data were catalogued under a study of T cells in Graves' hyperthyroidism and ophthalmopathy.

The source is a middle-aged man with Graves disease. The input for sequencing was peripheral blood mononuclear cells (PBMCs), taken at new diagnosis, from a patient treated with antithyroid drugs.

The CDR3 DNA reads TGTGCCAGCAATGGTCCGGGCCGCAATCAGCCCCAGCATTTT. Its protein is CASNGPGRNQPQHF. J is TRBJ1-5 and V is TRBV6-2 or TRBV6-3; D gene ambiguous. CDR3 length: 14 amino acids. The germline V gene has CDR1 MNHEY and CDR2 SVGEGT. The V end lost 7 bases, the J end lost 2 bases, and 12 bases lay between the germline ends.